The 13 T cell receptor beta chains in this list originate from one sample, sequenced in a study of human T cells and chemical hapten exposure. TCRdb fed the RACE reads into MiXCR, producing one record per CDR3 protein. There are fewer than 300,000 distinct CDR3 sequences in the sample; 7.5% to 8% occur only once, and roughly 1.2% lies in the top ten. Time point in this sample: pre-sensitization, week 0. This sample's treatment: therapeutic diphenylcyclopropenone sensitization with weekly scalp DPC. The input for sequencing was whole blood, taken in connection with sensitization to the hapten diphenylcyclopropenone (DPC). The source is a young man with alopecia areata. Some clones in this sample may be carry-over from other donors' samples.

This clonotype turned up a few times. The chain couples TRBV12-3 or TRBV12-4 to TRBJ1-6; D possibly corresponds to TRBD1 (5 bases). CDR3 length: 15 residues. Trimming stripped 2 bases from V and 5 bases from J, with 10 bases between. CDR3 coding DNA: TGTGCCAGCAGTTTACAGGGACGGAATAATTCACCCCTCCACTTT. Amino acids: CASSLQGRNNSPLHF.

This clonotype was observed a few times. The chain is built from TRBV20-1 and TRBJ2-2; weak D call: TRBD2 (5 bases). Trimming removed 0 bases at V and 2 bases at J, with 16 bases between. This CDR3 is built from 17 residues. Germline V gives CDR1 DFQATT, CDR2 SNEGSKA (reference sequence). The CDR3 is CSARDPSSRRNTGELFF. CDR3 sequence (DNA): TGCAGTGCTAGAGATCCCTCTAGCCGCAGAAACACCGGGGAGCTGTTTTTT.

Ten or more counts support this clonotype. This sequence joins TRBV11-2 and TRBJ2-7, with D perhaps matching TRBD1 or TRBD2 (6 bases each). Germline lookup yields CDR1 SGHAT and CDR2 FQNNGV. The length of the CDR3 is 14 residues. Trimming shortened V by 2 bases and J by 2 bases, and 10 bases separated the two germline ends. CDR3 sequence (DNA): TGTGCCAGCAGCTTATGGGGGGACACCTACGAGCAGTACTTC. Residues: CASSLWGDTYEQYF.

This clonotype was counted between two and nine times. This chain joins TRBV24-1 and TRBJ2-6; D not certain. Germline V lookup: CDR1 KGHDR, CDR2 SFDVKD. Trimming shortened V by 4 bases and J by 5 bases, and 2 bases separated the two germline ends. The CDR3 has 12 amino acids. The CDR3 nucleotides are TGTGCCACCAGTGACTGGGCCAACGTCCTGACTTTC. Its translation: CATSDWANVLTF.

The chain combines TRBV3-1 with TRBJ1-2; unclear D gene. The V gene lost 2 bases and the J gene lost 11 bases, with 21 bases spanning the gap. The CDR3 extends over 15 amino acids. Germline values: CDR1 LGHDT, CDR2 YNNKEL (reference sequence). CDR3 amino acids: CASSQLMAGDGWYTF. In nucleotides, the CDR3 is TGTGCCAGCAGCCAACTGATGGCAGGAGATGGTTGGTACACCTTC.

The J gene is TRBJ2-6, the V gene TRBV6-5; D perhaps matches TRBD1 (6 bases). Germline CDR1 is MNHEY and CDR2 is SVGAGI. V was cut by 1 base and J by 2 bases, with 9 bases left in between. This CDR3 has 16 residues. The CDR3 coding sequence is TGTGCCAGCAGTTACTTGGGGGCCGCTGGGGCCAACGTCCTGACTTTC. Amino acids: CASSYLGAAGANVLTF.

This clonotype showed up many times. The CDR3 protein is CASSRRQGMHTEAFF. CDR3 coding DNA: TGTGCCAGCAGCCGCCGACAGGGGATGCACACTGAAGCTTTCTTT. The chain uses TRBV14 and TRBJ1-1; 8 bases agree with TRBD1. CDR3 length: 15 amino acids. Germline loops: CDR1 SGHDN, CDR2 FVKESK. The ends lost 4 bases at V and 3 bases at J; junction bases unmatched: 7.

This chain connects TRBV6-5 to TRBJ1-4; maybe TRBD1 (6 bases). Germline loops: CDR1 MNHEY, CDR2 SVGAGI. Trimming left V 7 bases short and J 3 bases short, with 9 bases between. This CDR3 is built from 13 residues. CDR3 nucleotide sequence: TGTGCCAGCACATACAGGGCTAATGAAAAACTGTTTTTT. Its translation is CASTYRANEKLFF.

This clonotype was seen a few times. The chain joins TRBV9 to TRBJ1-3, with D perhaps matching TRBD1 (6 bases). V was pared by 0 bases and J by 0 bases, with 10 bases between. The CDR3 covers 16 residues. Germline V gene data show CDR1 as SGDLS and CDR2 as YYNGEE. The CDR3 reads CASSVEDSNSGNTIYF. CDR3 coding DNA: TGTGCCAGCAGCGTAGAGGACAGTAACTCTGGAAACACCATATATTTT. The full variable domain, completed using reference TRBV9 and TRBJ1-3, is DSGVTQTPKHLITATGQRVTLRCSPRSGDLSVYWYQQSLDQGLQFLIQYYNGEERAKGNILERFSAQQFPDLHSELNLSSLELGDSALYFCASSVEDSNSGNTIYFGEGSWLTVV.

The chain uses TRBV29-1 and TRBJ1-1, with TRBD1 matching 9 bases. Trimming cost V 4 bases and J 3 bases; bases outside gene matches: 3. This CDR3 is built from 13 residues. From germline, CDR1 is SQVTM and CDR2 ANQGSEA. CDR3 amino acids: CSVVTGGDTEAFF. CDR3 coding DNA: TGCAGCGTTGTGACAGGGGGGGACACTGAAGCTTTCTTT.

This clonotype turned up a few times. CDR3 sequence: CASQRGNQPQHF. As DNA, the CDR3 is TGTGCCAGTCAGAGAGGCAATCAGCCCCAGCATTTT. The gene calls are TRBV6-2 or TRBV6-3 and TRBJ1-5; the D is unclear. The CDR3 consists of 12 residues. V lost 9 bases and J 2 bases, leaving 8 bases between the germline ends. Germline assignment: CDR1 MNHEY and CDR2 SVGEGT.

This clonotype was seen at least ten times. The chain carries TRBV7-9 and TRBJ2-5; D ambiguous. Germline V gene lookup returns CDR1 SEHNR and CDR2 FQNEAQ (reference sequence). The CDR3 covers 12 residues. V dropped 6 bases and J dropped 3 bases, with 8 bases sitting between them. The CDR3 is CASRVKEETQYF. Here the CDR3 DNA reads TGTGCCAGCAGAGTAAAAGAAGAGACCCAGTACTTC.

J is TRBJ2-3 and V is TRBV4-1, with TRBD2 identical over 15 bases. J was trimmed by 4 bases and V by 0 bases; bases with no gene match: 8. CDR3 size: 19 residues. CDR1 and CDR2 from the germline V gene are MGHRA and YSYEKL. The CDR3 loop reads CASSQESGTSGGSPDTQYF. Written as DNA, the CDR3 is TGCGCCAGCAGCCAAGAATCCGGGACTAGCGGGGGGAGCCCAGATACGCAGTATTTT.